This T cell receptor (beta chain) was observed in a study of T cell responses to AZD1222 COVID-19 vaccine. Study-level points and caveats: Regions 160-218 and 743-854 held dominance among vaccine-associated CD4 TCRs, which spanned spike.

With regard to this clone: Its matching antigen is unknown.

Clones were sequenced by immunoSEQ multiplex PCR, and TCRdb holds only the in-frame ones, with some missing. This sample carries roughly 150,000 clones, nearly 95% of them seen once, and the ten largest clones take about 2.5%. This CDR3 is built from 14 residues. Trimming took 6 bases from V and 0 from J, leaving 11 bases between them. The germline V gene encodes CDR1 MNHEY and CDR2 SMNVEV (reference sequence). The V and J genes are TRBV27 and TRBJ1-1; D uncertain. This receptor was obtained from an adult in good health. Sequencing used peripheral blood, obtained on day 0 of AZD1222 vaccination. CDR3 loop: CASSSGRMNTEAFF. As DNA, the CDR3 is TGTGCCAGCAGCTCGGGTCGGATGAACACTGAAGCTTTCTTT.